The source of this T cell receptor beta chain is a study of breast tumors, draining lymph nodes, adjacent tissues. Study-level findings and limits: Tumor and nontumor repertoires were significantly more similar in luminal-like than in basal-like breast cancer. The data were judged consistent with most tumor T cells coming from lymph node and expanding in tumor. Tumor TCR diversity was below lymph nodes but above nontumor tissue.

The lymph nodes were axillary draining lymph nodes from breast cancer patients. TCRdb re-called the multiplex PCR reads through MiXCR, storing one row per CDR3 protein. The sample holds approximately 100,000 distinct CDR3 sequences, approximately 22% seen once. Of note for this clonotype: The antigen remains unidentified.

The CDR3 is 15 residues long. Germline CDR1 and CDR2: SGHDN and FVKESK. V lost 0 bases and J lost 0, with 9 bases in between. Sequencing input: axillary lymph node tissue. The chain joins TRBV14 to TRBJ2-7; D is unresolved. This sequence originates from a female donor with breast cancer. Some clones in this sample may be carry-over from other donors' samples. The CDR3 bases are TGTGCCAGCAGCCAAGATACAGCCACCTCCTACGAGCAGTACTTC. Amino acids: CASSQDTATSYEQYF.